The 23 T cell receptor beta chains listed next were all sequenced from one sample in a study of cytomegalovirus exposure and HLA in healthy donors. The PCR had 60 Vbeta and 13 Jbeta primers. Sequenced by immunoSEQ multiplex PCR; TCRdb stores in-frame clones only, minus some. Among about 180,000 clones listed, 80% were seen once. The sequencing sample was made of PBMCs. These receptors came from a girl between 10 and 17 years old in good health and CMV-seropositive.

The V and J genes are TRBV10-3 and TRBJ2-2, with 7 bases lining up with TRBD2. The trim removed 0 bases at V and 3 bases at J, leaving 4 bases unmatched. Germline assignment: CDR1 ENHRY and CDR2 SYGVKD. This CDR3 contains 16 residues. CDR3 residues: CAISESWGRDTGELFF. CDR3 DNA sequence: TGTGCCATCAGTGAGTCGTGGGGGAGGGACACCGGGGAGCTGTTTTTT.

The chain links TRBV6-4 to TRBJ2-7; 11 bases fit TRBD2. The V gene's germline CDR1 is MRHNA and CDR2 SNTAGT. With V trimmed by 5 bases and J by 3 bases, 6 bases remained unmatched. The CDR3 loop spans 15 amino acids. The chain's CDR3 is CASSRGTSGDYEQYF. The CDR3 DNA reads TGTGCCAGCAGTCGGGGGACTAGCGGCGACTACGAGCAGTACTTC.

This rearrangement joins TRBV4-1 to TRBJ1-5; unclear D gene. There are 15 residues in the CDR3. Germline V CDR1 and CDR2: MGHRA, YSYEKL. V gave up 0 bases and J gave up 0 bases, with 6 bases separating them. CDR3 amino acids: CASSQEQLSNQPQHF. The CDR3 coding sequence is TGCGCCAGCAGCCAAGAACAGCTTAGCAATCAGCCCCAGCATTTT.

This rearrangement joins TRBV10-2 to TRBJ1-4, with 7 bases lining up with TRBD1. The CDR3 spans 17 residues. Trimming took 4 bases from V and 3 from J; bases not matched to a gene: 11. Germline V gene sequence: CDR1 WSHSY, CDR2 SAAADI. The CDR3 bases are TGCGCCAGCAGTGTAGACAGGGTGCTTCTCGCTAATGAAAAACTGTTTTTT. Translation: CASSVDRVLLANEKLFF.

This clone was detected once. Other nucleotide sequences from this sample produce the same CDR3. The chain is built from TRBV7-6 and TRBJ1-1; D not resolved. The V end lost 7 bases, the J end lost 0 bases, and 15 bases lay between the germline ends. Per germline, CDR1 SGHVS and CDR2 FNYEAQ. This CDR3 is built from 15 residues. DNA for the CDR3: TGTGCCAGCACGGCGGGCCCGTTACTGAACACTGAAGCTTTCTTT. The encoded protein is CASTAGPLLNTEAFF. Supplemented by reference TRBV7-6 and TRBJ1-1, the full variable domain reads GAGVSQSPRYKVTKRGQDVALRCDPISGHVSLYWYRQALGQGPEFLTYFNYEAQQDKSGLPNDRFSAERPEGSISTLTIQRTEQRDSAMYRCASTAGPLLNTEAFFGQGTRLTVV.

The chain links TRBV13 to TRBJ2-7, with 9 bases fitting TRBD1. CDR1 and CDR2 from the germline V gene are PRHDT and FYEKMQ (reference sequence). V shed 5 bases and J 4 bases; nucleotides not matched to a gene: 9. This CDR3 is 15 amino acids long. DNA for the CDR3: TGTGCCAGCAGCCCAAGGCCGGACAGGGGTTACGAGCAGTACTTC. This translates into CASSPRPDRGYEQYF.

V is TRBV27 and J is TRBJ2-5, with 12 nucleotides matching TRBD2. V lost 2 bases and J lost 4; bases outside the gene matches: 8. This CDR3 comprises 17 residues. Germline V lookup: CDR1 MNHEY, CDR2 SMNVEV (reference sequence). The CDR3 reads CASSLRPSGREGETQYF. The CDR3 nucleotides are TGTGCCAGCAGTTTACGTCCTAGCGGGAGGGAAGGAGAGACCCAGTACTTC.

CDR3 in amino acids: CASDENPSGRGPYNEQFF. The CDR3 DNA sequence: TGTGCCAGCGACGAGAACCCTAGCGGGAGAGGACCCTACAATGAGCAGTTCTTC. The V and J genes are TRBV9 and TRBJ2-1, with 10 bases matching TRBD2. Germline V gene data show CDR1 as SGDLS and CDR2 as YYNGEE. The trim removed 7 bases at V and 2 bases at J, leaving 15 bases unmatched. The CDR3 is made up of 18 amino acids.

Only a few counts were recorded for this clone. CDR3 amino acids: CASSVDSRNEQFF. The CDR3, as DNA: TGTGCCAGCAGCGTAGACAGCCGCAATGAGCAGTTCTTC. The chain recombines TRBV9 with TRBJ2-1; D unclear. This CDR3 comprises 13 residues. Trimming shortened V by 0 bases and J by 6 bases, and 7 bases separated the two germline ends. Germline V gene lookup returns CDR1 SGDLS and CDR2 YYNGEE.

V usage is TRBV4-1 and J usage is TRBJ1-3; possibly TRBD1 for D (5 bases). V was clipped by 3 bases and J by 1 base, with 10 bases between them. CDR3 length equals 15 residues. From germline, CDR1 is MGHRA and CDR2 YSYEKL. The DNA of the CDR3 is TGCGCCAGCAGCCACCCAGGGAAGTCTGGAAACACCATATATTTT. The encoded protein is CASSHPGKSGNTIYF.

In this sample, this clone turned up once. The V call is TRBV5-4, the J call TRBJ1-2, with 9 bases fitting TRBD1. After removal of 2 bases from V and 3 bases from J, the junction contained 2 bases not matched to a gene. Germline V lookup: CDR1 SGHNT, CDR2 YYREEE (reference sequence). This CDR3 region has 14 residues. The CDR3 DNA sequence: TGTGCCAGCAGCTTTGACAGGGGGGACTATGGCTACACCTTC. Its protein product is CASSFDRGDYGYTF.

The rearrangement joins TRBV5-6 to TRBJ1-1; D uncertain. The germline gives CDR1 SGHDT, CDR2 YYEEEE. Trimming took 0 bases from V and 12 from J, leaving 9 bases between them. The CDR3 is 11 amino acids. CDR3 in amino acids: CASSLATRTFF. The CDR3 nucleotides read TGTGCCAGCAGCTTGGCGACACGGACTTTCTTT.

In this sample, this clone turned up a few times. J is TRBJ1-1 and V is TRBV10-3, with TRBD1 identical over 10 bases. The V segment lost 10 bases and the J segment 2 bases; nucleotides outside the gene matches: 7. The CDR3 covers 14 residues. Germline V lookup: CDR1 ENHRY, CDR2 SYGVKD. The CDR3 here is CATKGTGVNTEAFF. The CDR3 nucleotides read TGTGCCACCAAAGGGACAGGGGTAAACACTGAAGCTTTCTTT.

The V call is TRBV2, the J call TRBJ2-3; 10 positions match TRBD1. The CDR3 sequence is 14 residues long. The germline gives CDR1 SNHLY, CDR2 FYNNEI. Germline trimming cut 6 bases from V and 5 bases from J; bases unmatched to any gene: 5. The CDR3 is CASSWTGGGDTQYF. In DNA, the CDR3 is TGTGCCAGCAGCTGGACAGGGGGGGGAGATACGCAGTATTTT. The full variable domain, completed using reference TRBV2 and TRBJ2-3, is EPEVTQTPSHQVTQMGQEVILRCVPISNHLYFYWYRQILGQKVEFLVSFYNNEISEKSEIFDDQFSVERPDGSNFTLKIRSTKLEDSAMYFCASSWTGGGDTQYFGPGTRLTVL.

This chain joins TRBV6-1 and TRBJ2-7; D is unclear. This CDR3 has 14 amino acids. Germline CDR1 and CDR2: MNHNS and SASEGT. V lost 5 bases to trimming and J lost 2 bases, with 13 bases between them. The CDR3 sequence: CASSPFGSTYEQYF. For the CDR3, the DNA is TGTGCCAGCAGTCCATTCGGTTCTACCTACGAGCAGTACTTC.

The chain has TRBV5-4 and TRBJ1-3; tentative D call: TRBD1 (6 bases). This CDR3 is built from 17 residues. From germline, CDR1 is SGHNT and CDR2 YYREEE (reference sequence). The V end was cut by 4 bases, the J end by 0 bases, with 17 bases between. CDR3 sequence (DNA): TGTGCCAGCAGCCCGGGGGGGACATCTTACTCTGGAAACACCATATATTTT. This codes for CASSPGGTSYSGNTIYF.

The chain has TRBV18 and TRBJ2-3; 10 nucleotides agree with TRBD1. Per germline, CDR1 KGHSH and CDR2 LQKENI. The CDR3 contains 14 residues. Trimming took 3 bases from V and 7 from J; bases not matched to a gene: 4. The CDR3 DNA reads TGTGCCAGCTCACCCCCGGGACAGGGGTATACGCAGTATTTT. Translation gives CASSPPGQGYTQYF.

This clone appeared a single time. The rearrangement uses TRBV6-1 and TRBJ1-5, with 8 bases identical to TRBD1. Trimming removed 6 bases from V and 2 bases from J; junction bases left unmatched: 3. The CDR3 runs 14 residues. From germline, CDR1 is MNHNS and CDR2 SASEGT. The CDR3 loop reads CASRVDRGNQPQHF. DNA for the CDR3: TGTGCCAGCAGGGTGGACAGGGGCAATCAGCCCCAGCATTTT.

This chain uses TRBV5-1 with TRBJ1-2, with TRBD1 as a possible D gene (5 bases). Trimming shortened V by 1 base and J by 0 bases, and 16 bases separated the two germline ends. The CDR3 runs to 17 residues. The germline CDR1 and CDR2 sequences are SGHRS and YFSETQ. CDR3 sequence (DNA): TGCGCCAGCAGCTTGAAGGACATAGACTCCACTAACTATGGCTACACCTTC. Encoded protein: CASSLKDIDSTNYGYTF.

The sample holds a few counts of this clone. The gene calls are TRBV1 and TRBJ2-7; the table's D gene call, TRBD2, was not cross checked with the DNA. TRBV1 counts as a pseudogene. This CDR3 contains 16 residues. The CDR3 DNA reads TGCACCAGCAGCCGAGGACTAGCGGGGGTCTCCTACGAGCAGTACTTC. Translation: CTSSRGLAGVSYEQYF.

This rearrangement joins TRBV6-1 to TRBJ2-1; the D is unclear. The V and J ends lost 7 bases and 0 bases respectively, with 7 bases between them. The CDR3 spans 13 residues. From germline, CDR1 is MNHNS and CDR2 SASEGT. Written as DNA, the CDR3 is TGTGCCAGCACCCTACCCTCCTACAATGAGCAGTTCTTC. Protein: CASTLPSYNEQFF.

The V gene is TRBV10-1, the J gene TRBJ2-1; 7 bases align to TRBD2. V shed 6 bases, J shed 7 bases, and the junction held 3 bases outside the gene matches. The CDR3 has 12 amino acids. Germline V CDR1 and CDR2: WNHNN, SYGVQD (reference sequence). The CDR3 DNA sequence: TGCGCCAGCAGCGCACTAGCGAATGAGCAGTTCTTC. Translation gives CASSALANEQFF.

This sequence joins TRBV6-1 and TRBJ2-7, with a possible D match to TRBD1 (6 bases). V lost 8 bases and J lost 4, with 12 bases in between. The V gene's germline CDR1 is MNHNS and CDR2 SASEGT. The CDR3 loop spans 12 amino acids. The CDR3, as DNA: TGTGCCAGCCCGGGACAAAATTACGAGCAGTACTTC. This sequence encodes CASPGQNYEQYF.